The TCR beta chain described here comes from a study of memory CD4+ T cells and cytomegalovirus serostatus. Study details: This sample comes from healthy Belgian adults, roughly 9 CMV seropositive, about 23 seronegative. Study outcomes and limitations: Each of approximately 63 CMV-associated TCRbeta sequences occurred in one to five individuals.

Original data processing: After removing out-of-frame reads, around 2.2 million distinct TCRbeta sequences remained. Sequencing was performed with immunoSEQ multiplex PCR; in TCRdb, only in-frame clones are kept and a portion is missing. That table furnishes V, J and clone size, whereas the DNA furnished D and trimming. Of some 41,000 clones listed, 76% are singletons. The sort gate was single viable CD3+CD4+CD8-CD45RO+ cells for memory CD4+ T cells. Remarks on this clone: What it binds is not known.

The CDR3 covers 15 residues. The germline gives CDR1 PRHDT, CDR2 FYEKMQ (reference sequence). The V and J ends lost 0 bases and 4 bases respectively, with 10 bases between them. The gene calls are TRBV13 and TRBJ1-5; D call uncertain. The sequenced material came from memory CD4+ T cells from blood. The sequence was collected from an adult in good health and CMV-seronegative. The CDR3 bases are TGTGCCAGCAGCTTAGGCCGACTGCCAAATCAGCCCCAGCATTTT. Translated, it gives CASSLGRLPNQPQHF.